Below, 9 T cell receptor beta chains from the same sample are listed, as sequenced in a study of blood T cell repertoires in COVID-19. Using immunoSEQ multiplex PCR, the repertoire was profiled, and TCRdb retains in-frame clones only, with some absent. This table holds about 200,000 clones, 75% to 85% found once. Sequenced sample: peripheral blood. The receptors come from a woman aged 40 to 50 with COVID-19, enrolled during active disease.

In regard to this clone: This sample also contains other DNA sequences that code for the same CDR3. This chain connects TRBV12-3 or TRBV12-4 to TRBJ2-7; D is uncertain. V was pared by 3 bases and J by 5 bases, with 11 bases between. The CDR3 length is 13 residues. The CDR3 nucleotides are TGTGCCAGCAGTTTTCGCGGTCTGGACGAGCAGTACTTC. It translates to CASSFRGLDEQYF.

This sequence joins TRBV9 and TRBJ2-5; 11 bases map to TRBD2. J lost 0 bases, V lost 2 bases, and 6 bases had no gene match. The germline V gene has CDR1 SGDLS and CDR2 YYNGEE. CDR3 length: 17 residues. In DNA form, the CDR3 reads TGTGCCAGCAGCGTGGGACTAGCGGATATGTACCAAGAGACCCAGTACTTC. Amino acid sequence: CASSVGLADMYQETQYF.

CDR3 sequence (DNA): TGTGCCAGCAGTGTACGACAGGGCCTAAACTATGGCTACACCTTC. It codes for CASSVRQGLNYGYTF. The chain couples TRBV27 to TRBJ1-2; 7 bases map to TRBD1. Germline lookup yields CDR1 MNHEY and CDR2 SMNVEV (reference sequence). V dropped 5 bases and J dropped 2; count of bases not matched to a gene: 8. The CDR3 sequence is 15 residues long.

The chain carries TRBV10-3 and TRBJ2-3, with 7 bases lining up with TRBD2. The CDR3 is 13 amino acids. Germline CDR1 and CDR2: ENHRY and SYGVKD. The J segment lost 4 bases and the V segment lost 11 bases, leaving 9 bases of the junction unmatched. As DNA, the CDR3 is TGTGCCTCGGCTCAGCGGGAATCAGATACGCAGTATTTT. Its translation: CASAQRESDTQYF.

The CDR3 DNA is TGTGCCAGCTCACCCCAAGGGGTTTTTTACGAGCAGTACTTC. Encoded protein: CASSPQGVFYEQYF. The gene calls are TRBV18 and TRBJ2-7, with D maybe TRBD1 (5 bases). The CDR3 has 14 residues. Trimming pared 3 bases from V and 4 bases from J, leaving 13 bases between. CDR1 KGHSH and CDR2 LQKENI come from the germline V gene.

CDR3 amino acids: CASSENRGDTQYF. CDR3 DNA sequence: TGTGCCAGCAGCGAAAACAGGGGTGATACGCAGTATTTT. The rearrangement joins TRBV7-3 to TRBJ2-3, with 7 positions matching TRBD1. Germline trimming cut 5 bases from V and 6 bases from J; bases unmatched to any gene: 5. CDR1 and CDR2 (germline): SGHTA, FQGTGA. The CDR3 sequence is 13 residues long.

The V gene is TRBV5-1, the J gene TRBJ2-5; TRBD1 agrees at 7 bases. This CDR3 has 13 amino acids. Unmatched junction bases numbered 5, after V lost 4 bases and J lost 5 bases. CDR1 and CDR2 (germline): SGHRS, YFSETQ. The CDR3 DNA sequence: TGCGCCAGCAGCCCGGGACAGACGGAGACCCAGTACTTC. This codes for CASSPGQTETQYF. The variable domain in full, with the rest retrieved from reference TRBV5-1 and TRBJ2-5, is KAGVTQTPRYLIKTRGQQVTLSCSPISGHRSVSWYQQTPGQGLQFLFEYFSETQRNKGNFPGRFSGRQFSNSRSEMNVSTLELGDSALYLCASSPGQTETQYFGPGTRLLVL.

V usage is TRBV5-1 and J usage is TRBJ2-2, with TRBD2 matching 7 bases. Losses at the gene ends were 2 bases for V and 4 bases for J; bases not matched to a gene: 5. The germline V gene has CDR1 SGHRS and CDR2 YFSETQ. The length of the CDR3 is 15 residues. Here the CDR3 DNA reads TGCGCCAGCAGCTTTACGGGACTACCCACCGGGGAGCTGTTTTTT. As protein: CASSFTGLPTGELFF.

A single count supports this clone. The chain uses TRBV19 and TRBJ2-7; 10 bases align to TRBD2. Unmatched junction bases numbered 7, after V lost 5 bases and J lost 6 bases. The CDR3 extends over 14 amino acids. Germline V gene lookup returns CDR1 LNHDA and CDR2 SQIVND (reference sequence). CDR3 in DNA: TGTGCCAGTAGTTCTAGCGGGGGAACGATCGAGCAGTACTTC. Amino acids: CASSSSGGTIEQYF.